Listed below are T cell receptor beta chains from one sample, sequenced in a study of Ad26.COV2.S vaccination and SARS-CoV-2 variants. TCRdb's table, derived via immunoSEQ multiplex PCR, lists solely in-frame clones and lacks some. The sample lists 440,000 or so clones, less than 95% occurring once. This specimen consisted of peripheral blood, obtained in a trial of Ad26.COV2.S vaccine versus placebo. All receptors derive from a person between 18 and 65 years old who received the Ad26.COV2.S COVID-19 vaccine or a placebo. CDR3s include the opening cysteine and the closing phenylalanine or tryptophan. Each record gives: J gene, D gene, V gene, CDR3 length, clone size, CDR3 DNA, CDR3 protein. A D gene is named only where the DNA matches it firmly. A clone size is listed for some rows: how often the clone was seen (once, few, many), or a class if it is expanded.

J: TRBJ2-7
D: .
V: TRBV28
length: 11
size: .
DNA: TGTGCCAGCAGAGCTCTCTACGAGCAGTACTTC
CDR3: CASRALYEQYF

J: TRBJ2-1
D: .
V: TRBV28
length: 15
size: .
DNA: TGTGCCAGCAGTTCCAGGACTAACGGGGACAATGAGCAGTTCTTC
CDR3: CASSSRTNGDNEQFF

J: TRBJ2-3
D: .
V: TRBV18
length: 15
size: once
DNA: TGTGCCAGCTCACCACTACCTTCTGACACAGATACGCAGTATTTT
CDR3: CASSPLPSDTDTQYF

J: TRBJ2-3
D: TRBD2
V: TRBV6-2/TRBV6-3
length: 17
size: .
DNA: TGTGCCAGCAGTTACTCGCTAGCGGGAGGATTCACAGATACGCAGTATTTT
CDR3: CASSYSLAGGFTDTQYF

J: TRBJ1-1
D: TRBD1
V: TRBV7-9
length: 17
size: .
DNA: TGTGCCAGCAGCTACCCCCGCCGGACAGGGACGAACACTGAAGCTTTCTTT
CDR3: CASSYPRRTGTNTEAFF

J: TRBJ1-1
D: .
V: TRBV10-3
length: 13
size: .
DNA: TGTGCCATCAGTGGCGATGGCTTGACTGAAGCTTTCTTT
CDR3: CAISGDGLTEAFF

J: TRBJ1-6
D: TRBD1
V: TRBV7-8
length: 17
size: few
DNA: TGTGCCAGCAGCTTAGCGCGGGGGACAGTATCTGGTTCACCCCTCCACTTT
CDR3: CASSLARGTVSGSPLHF

J: TRBJ2-3
D: .
V: TRBV5-6
length: 16
size: once
DNA: TGTGCCAGCAGCTTAGAGGGGCGGGGACTGACAGATACGCAGTATTTT
CDR3: CASSLEGRGLTDTQYF

J: TRBJ2-5
D: .
V: TRBV5-6
length: 13
size: .
DNA: TGTGCCAGCAGCTTGATATACCAAGAGACCCAGTACTTC
CDR3: CASSLIYQETQYF

J: TRBJ1-1
D: .
V: TRBV30
length: 15
size: .
DNA: TGTGCCTGGAGTGTACCACAGGGTAAGAACACTGAAGCTTTCTTT
CDR3: CAWSVPQGKNTEAFF

J: TRBJ2-3
D: .
V: TRBV5-5
length: 16
size: .
DNA: TGTGCCAGCAGCTTTAGAGACAGGGACTACACAGATACGCAGTATTTT
CDR3: CASSFRDRDYTDTQYF

J: TRBJ2-1
D: .
V: TRBV10-3
length: 16
size: .
DNA: TGTGCCATCAGTGAGACGGCGGGGAGCTCCTACAATGAGCAGTTCTTC
CDR3: CAISETAGSSYNEQFF

J: TRBJ2-2
D: .
V: TRBV7-9
length: 18
size: .
DNA: TGTGCCAGCCCTATATCGACTATAAAGGAGGGAGGCACCGGGGAGCTGTTTTTT
CDR3: CASPISTIKEGGTGELFF

J: TRBJ2-2
D: .
V: TRBV5-1
length: 16
size: .
DNA: TGCGCCAGCACCGTCCGGACCCCCCCCAACACCGGGGAGCTGTTTTTT
CDR3: CASTVRTPPNTGELFF

J: TRBJ2-1
D: .
V: TRBV5-1
length: 13
size: once
DNA: TGCGCCAGCAGCTTGGGGCAATACAATGAGCAGTTCTTC
CDR3: CASSLGQYNEQFF

J: TRBJ2-1
D: TRBD1
V: TRBV27
length: 15
size: .
DNA: TGTGCCAGCAGTGTTGACAGGGACGCCTACAATGAGCAGTTCTTC
CDR3: CASSVDRDAYNEQFF

J: TRBJ2-3
D: .
V: TRBV7-9
length: 16
size: once
DNA: TGTGCCAGCAGCCACAATCCGGGCCGGGGGCACGATACGCAGTATTTT
CDR3: CASSHNPGRGHDTQYF

J: TRBJ1-5
D: .
V: TRBV27
length: 19
size: .
DNA: TGTGCCAGCAGCATACAGGACCTATCATCGGTCAATAGCAATCAGCCCCAGCATTTT
CDR3: CASSIQDLSSVNSNQPQHF

J: TRBJ1-2
D: .
V: TRBV7-9
length: 14
size: .
DNA: TGTGCCAGCAGCCCCGCCGGGACCTCTTATGGCTACACCTTC
CDR3: CASSPAGTSYGYTF

J: TRBJ1-2
D: TRBD1
V: TRBV30
length: 13
size: .
DNA: TGTGCCTCCCAGGACAGGGTGGGGGATGGCTACACCTTC
CDR3: CASQDRVGDGYTF

J: TRBJ1-1
D: .
V: TRBV3-1/TRBV3-2
length: 14
size: .
DNA: TGTGCCAGCGCACGGGGGGAGCTGAACACTGAAGCTTTCTTT
CDR3: CASARGELNTEAFF

J: TRBJ2-7
D: .
V: TRBV27
length: 12
size: .
DNA: TGTGCCAGCATGGGCGCCCCTCTCGAGCAGTACTTC
CDR3: CASMGAPLEQYF

J: TRBJ2-1
D: TRBD2
V: TRBV11-1
length: 16
size: .
DNA: TGTGCCAGCAGCTTAATAGCGGGAGTCCGGTACAATGAGCAGTTCTTC
CDR3: CASSLIAGVRYNEQFF

J: TRBJ2-1
D: TRBD2
V: TRBV5-1
length: 20
size: few
DNA: TGCGCCAGCAGCTCGGACATCCCTAGCGGGACCCTGAGCTCCTACAATGAGCAGTTCTTC
CDR3: CASSSDIPSGTLSSYNEQFF

J: TRBJ2-1
D: .
V: TRBV19
length: 14
size: .
DNA: TGTGCCAGTAGTTGGGCAGGGATGAACAATGAGCAGTTCTTC
CDR3: CASSWAGMNNEQFF

J: TRBJ2-2
D: .
V: TRBV12-3/TRBV12-4
length: 12
size: .
DNA: TGTGCCAGCAGTTTTGCCGCCGGGGAGCTGTTTTTT
CDR3: CASSFAAGELFF

J: TRBJ2-1
D: .
V: TRBV15
length: 12
size: .
DNA: TGTGCCACCAGCAGAGAGGCTGACGAGCAGTTCTTC
CDR3: CATSREADEQFF

J: TRBJ2-1
D: TRBD2
V: TRBV13
length: 17
size: .
DNA: TGTGCCAGCAGCCCCCGGGGGACTAGCGGTCCTCAGGAAGAGCAGTTCTTC
CDR3: CASSPRGTSGPQEEQFF

J: TRBJ2-7
D: TRBD2
V: TRBV5-4
length: 14
size: .
DNA: TGTGCCAGCAGCATACGGACTAGCGGGTACGAGCAGTACTTC
CDR3: CASSIRTSGYEQYF

J: TRBJ2-3
D: TRBD2
V: TRBV5-4
length: 16
size: .
DNA: TGTGCCAGCAGTTTGACTAGCGGGAGAGCCCCAGATACGCAGTATTTT
CDR3: CASSLTSGRAPDTQYF

J: TRBJ2-2
D: .
V: TRBV5-1
length: 16
size: .
DNA: TGCGCCAGCAGCTTGGAGGCAGGGGTCAACACCGGGGAGCTGTTTTTT
CDR3: CASSLEAGVNTGELFF

J: TRBJ2-1
D: .
V: TRBV4-1
length: 15
size: .
DNA: TGCGCCAGCAGCCAGGTCGGGCTTCAGACGGGTGAGCAGTTCTTC
CDR3: CASSQVGLQTGEQFF

J: TRBJ2-4
D: .
V: TRBV4-2
length: 15
size: .
DNA: TGTGCCAGCAGCCAACGGGTAGGGGCCGGGGACATTCAGTACTTC
CDR3: CASSQRVGAGDIQYF

J: TRBJ2-7
D: TRBD1
V: TRBV30
length: 15
size: once
DNA: TGTGCCTGGAGTTCCGGCAGGGGGCCCTCTGGGGAGCAGTACTTC
CDR3: CAWSSGRGPSGEQYF

J: TRBJ2-7
D: .
V: TRBV20-1
length: 13
size: .
DNA: TGCAGTGCTAGTTTCGGACAGTCGTACGAGCAGTACTTC
CDR3: CSASFGQSYEQYF

J: TRBJ2-7
D: .
V: TRBV15
length: 15
size: .
DNA: TGTGCCACCAGCTTTACCGGGACTTTCTCCTACGAGCAGTACTTC
CDR3: CATSFTGTFSYEQYF

J: TRBJ1-2
D: .
V: TRBV27
length: 15
size: .
DNA: TGTGCCAGCAGTTTATATGGGGATATTAACTATGGCTACACCTTC
CDR3: CASSLYGDINYGYTF

J: TRBJ2-5
D: .
V: TRBV12-3/TRBV12-4
length: 13
size: .
DNA: TGTGCCAGCAGTTTAGAGGGCCGGGAGACCCAGTACTTC
CDR3: CASSLEGRETQYF

J: TRBJ2-5
D: .
V: TRBV23-1
length: 16
size: .
DNA: TGCGCCAGCAGTCAATCGGGGACAACGACTCAAGAGACCCAGTACTTC
CDR3: CASSQSGTTTQETQYF

J: TRBJ2-3
D: .
V: TRBV19
length: 17
size: .
DNA: TGTGCCAGTAGTAGACGAGGAAGGAGGGGTCACACAGATACGCAGTATTTT
CDR3: CASSRRGRRGHTDTQYF